A single sample is the source of the 19 T cell receptor beta chains below, sequenced in a study of cytotoxic CD8 clonotypes in ibrutinib-treated CLL. The protocol was immunoSEQ multiplex PCR, while the TCRdb copy is restricted to in-frame clones and leaves out a portion. Among some 98,000 clones, about 78% were seen once, and the ten largest hold less than 35%. The specimen comprised PBMCs, sampled after 12 months of ibrutinib treatment. The receptors were gathered from a human donor with chronic lymphocytic leukemia.

This chain connects TRBV6-5 to TRBJ2-3; 8 bases are shared with TRBD2. Trimming at V came to 6 bases and at J to 3 bases, leaving 5 bases not matched to a gene. CDR1 is MNHEY and CDR2 is SVGAGI in the germline V gene. This CDR3 region has 14 residues. CDR3 region: CASRSGLATDTQYF. The CDR3 coding sequence is TGTGCCAGCAGGTCCGGACTAGCTACAGATACGCAGTATTTT.

The CDR3 sequence is CASSPPGLQRQETQYF. In DNA form, the CDR3 reads TGTGCCAGCTCACCACCGGGACTACAGCGCCAAGAGACCCAGTACTTC. The chain is built from TRBV18 and TRBJ2-5, with 7 positions matching TRBD2. The germline gives CDR1 KGHSH, CDR2 LQKENI. The CDR3 runs to 16 residues. The junction had 5 bases not matched to a gene; V was cut back by 0 bases and J by 1 base.

V usage is TRBV4-1 and J usage is TRBJ1-4; D is undetermined. CDR3 size: 15 residues. CDR1 is MGHRA and CDR2 is YSYEKL in the germline V gene. V shed 3 bases and J shed 15 bases, with 23 bases lying between them. The CDR3 loop is CASSQLGAMGRKMFF. The CDR3 region has the DNA TGCGCCAGCAGCCAGCTCGGCGCGATGGGCAGGAAAATGTTTTTT.

The genes are TRBV27 and TRBJ1-2, with 9 positions matching TRBD1. Germline V gene data show CDR1 as MNHEY and CDR2 as SMNVEV (reference sequence). CDR3 length equals 19 residues. V gave up 7 bases and J gave up 4 bases; unmatched junction bases: 22. CDR3 loop: CASIYKNLIQGAISYGYTF. CDR3 nucleotides: TGTGCCAGCATTTACAAGAATTTAATACAGGGGGCAATAAGCTATGGCTACACCTTC.

The chain employs TRBV19 and TRBJ2-5; D possibly corresponds to TRBD2 (7 bases). The V end was cut by 2 bases, the J end by 2 bases, with 12 bases between. Germline V lookup: CDR1 LNHDA, CDR2 SQIVND (reference sequence). This CDR3 is 15 amino acids long. DNA for the CDR3: TGTGCCAGTAGTATAAGCGGGACACATCAAGAGACCCAGTACTTC. Protein: CASSISGTHQETQYF.

The rearrangement uses TRBV7-2 and TRBJ1-2; perhaps TRBD1 as D (6 bases). This CDR3 region has 16 residues. CDR1 is SGHTA, CDR2 FQGNSA, per germline. The V end was cut by 2 bases, the J end by 7 bases, with 20 bases between. In DNA form, the CDR3 reads TGTGCCAGCAGCTTACAACCGAGCGGGGGGCTCGGTGGCTACACCTTC. The encoded protein is CASSLQPSGGLGGYTF.

V gene TRBV5-1 combines with J gene TRBJ2-5; the match to TRBD2 covers 10 bases. The CDR3 has 17 amino acids. Germline values: CDR1 SGHRS, CDR2 YFSETQ. Trimming took 3 bases from V and 0 from J; bases not matched to a gene: 8. The CDR3 loop is CASSWRGSGGYQETQYF. The CDR3 coding sequence is TGCGCCAGCAGCTGGAGAGGTAGCGGGGGGTACCAAGAGACCCAGTACTTC.

This clone was seen only once. CDR3 residues: CASSIGTISGANVLTF. The CDR3 DNA is TGTGCCAGTAGTATAGGTACGATTTCTGGGGCCAACGTCCTGACTTTC. The chain joins TRBV19 to TRBJ2-6; no clear D. V was pared by 1 base and J by 1 base, with 8 bases between. CDR1 is LNHDA and CDR2 is SQIVND in the germline V gene (reference sequence). CDR3 length equals 16 residues.

Only a few counts were recorded for this clone. CDR3 region: CASSPGDYGYTF. DNA for the CDR3: TGTGCCAGCAGCCCCGGGGACTATGGCTACACCTTC. The chain links TRBV7-6 to TRBJ1-2; D is unresolved. The V gene lost 5 bases and the J gene lost 3 bases, with 7 bases spanning the gap. In germline, CDR1 is SGHVS, CDR2 FNYEAQ. There are 12 residues in the CDR3. The full variable domain, its missing parts supplied by reference TRBV7-6 and TRBJ1-2, is GAGVSQSPRYKVTKRGQDVALRCDPISGHVSLYWYRQALGQGPEFLTYFNYEAQQDKSGLPNDRFSAERPEGSISTLTIQRTEQRDSAMYRCASSPGDYGYTFGSGTRLTVV.

The rearrangement links TRBV30 to TRBJ1-3; D not certain. The CDR3 runs 13 residues. Germline assignment: CDR1 GTSNPN and CDR2 SVGIG (reference sequence). Trimming removed 4 bases from V and 0 bases from J, with 7 bases in between. This CDR3 is CAWNRGSGNTIYF. In DNA, the CDR3 is TGTGCCTGGAACAGAGGCTCTGGAAACACCATATATTTT. Filled out from reference TRBV30 and TRBJ1-3, the complete variable domain reads SQTIHQWPATLVQPVGSPLSLECTVEGTSNPNLYWYRQAAGRGLQLLFYSVGIGQISSEVPQNLSASRPQDRQFILSSKKLLLSDSGFYLCAWNRGSGNTIYFGEGSWLTVV.

The chain links TRBV9 to TRBJ2-2; either TRBD1 or TRBD2 may fit D (5 bases each). This CDR3 is 15 amino acids long. The V and J ends lost 4 bases and 5 bases respectively, with 15 bases between them. In germline, CDR1 is SGDLS, CDR2 YYNGEE. CDR3 coding DNA: TGTGCCAGCAGCCTTCAGGTTGGGACGACCGGGGAGCTGTTTTTT. It encodes CASSLQVGTTGELFF.

This chain links TRBV5-5 with TRBJ2-5; D is undetermined. Germline V lookup: CDR1 SGHKS, CDR2 YYEKEE (reference sequence). This CDR3 is built from 12 residues. V was trimmed by 4 bases and J by 5 bases, leaving 9 bases between them. In nucleotides, the CDR3 is TGTGCCAGCAGCCTTTACTTTGAGACCCAGTACTTC. Translating it yields CASSLYFETQYF.

The table lists this clone with a few counts. The chain links TRBV21-1 to TRBJ1-6. TRBV21-1 is a pseudogene. CDR3 size: 15 residues. CDR3 region: CASRGGPGDYSPLHF. DNA of the CDR3: TGTGCCAGCAGAGGGGGGCCAGGGGATTATTCACCCCTCCACTTT.

The gene calls are TRBV2 and TRBJ1-2; TRBD1 aligns across 9 bases. J was trimmed by 5 bases and V by 3 bases; bases with no gene match: 7. CDR1 SNHLY and CDR2 FYNNEI come from the germline V gene. The CDR3 covers 15 residues. The chain's CDR3 is CASSDRDRDGYGYTF. The CDR3 DNA reads as TGTGCCAGCAGTGATCGGGACAGGGACGGGTATGGCTACACCTTC. Looking up the rest from reference TRBV2 and TRBJ1-2 gives the full variable domain: EPEVTQTPSHQVTQMGQEVILRCVPISNHLYFYWYRQILGQKVEFLVSFYNNEISEKSEIFDDQFSVERPDGSNFTLKIRSTKLEDSAMYFCASSDRDRDGYGYTFGSGTRLTVV.

The chain has TRBV27 and TRBJ2-5; D unresolved. This CDR3 region has 14 residues. Germline V gene lookup returns CDR1 MNHEY and CDR2 SMNVEV (reference sequence). V was trimmed by 5 bases and J by 4 bases, leaving 14 bases between them. CDR3: CASSPLGPGETQYF. The CDR3 bases are TGTGCCAGCAGTCCCCTTGGCCCGGGAGAGACCCAGTACTTC.

This clone has only one observation. This rearrangement joins TRBV25-1 to TRBJ1-2; TRBD1 aligns across 7 bases. The CDR3 loop spans 14 amino acids. Germline CDR1 MGHDK, CDR2 SYGVNS. Trimming cost V 5 bases and J 5 bases; bases outside gene matches: 8. The CDR3 DNA follows: TGTGCCAGCAGTATAGGGGGCGTAGAGTATGGCTACACCTTC. The encoded protein is CASSIGGVEYGYTF.

This rearrangement joins TRBV28 to TRBJ2-6; the D gene is possibly TRBD2 (5 bases). The germline V and J ends were trimmed by 2 bases and 2 bases, with 10 bases remaining between them. Germline assignment: CDR1 MDHEN and CDR2 SYDVKM. The CDR3 sequence is 16 residues long. CDR3: CASSLEGAAGANVLTF. CDR3 DNA: TGTGCCAGCAGTTTAGAGGGTGCGGCTGGGGCCAACGTCCTGACTTTC.

This rearrangement joins TRBV13 to TRBJ2-7; tentative D call: TRBD1 (5 bases). Germline V gene lookup returns CDR1 PRHDT and CDR2 FYEKMQ (reference sequence). V gave up 2 bases and J gave up 3 bases, with 8 bases separating them. The CDR3 is 13 amino acids. DNA of the CDR3: TGTGCCAGCAGCTTATTAAGGGGCTACGAGCAGTACTTC. Encoded protein: CASSLLRGYEQYF. Combining the CDR3 with reference TRBV13 and TRBJ2-7 gives the whole variable domain AAGVIQSPRHLIKEKRETATLKCYPIPRHDTVYWYQQGPGQDPQFLISFYEKMQSDKGSIPDRFSAQQFSDYHSELNMSSLELGDSALYFCASSLLRGYEQYFGPGTRLTVT.

V gene TRBV9 combines with J gene TRBJ2-3, with 8 bases fitting TRBD1. The junction had 8 bases not matched to a gene; V was cut back by 3 bases and J by 2 bases. CDR1 is SGDLS, CDR2 YYNGEE, per germline. The CDR3 sequence is 16 residues long. CDR3: CASSAQGQGNTDTQYF. CDR3 nucleotide sequence: TGTGCCAGCAGCGCCCAAGGACAGGGTAACACAGATACGCAGTATTTT.